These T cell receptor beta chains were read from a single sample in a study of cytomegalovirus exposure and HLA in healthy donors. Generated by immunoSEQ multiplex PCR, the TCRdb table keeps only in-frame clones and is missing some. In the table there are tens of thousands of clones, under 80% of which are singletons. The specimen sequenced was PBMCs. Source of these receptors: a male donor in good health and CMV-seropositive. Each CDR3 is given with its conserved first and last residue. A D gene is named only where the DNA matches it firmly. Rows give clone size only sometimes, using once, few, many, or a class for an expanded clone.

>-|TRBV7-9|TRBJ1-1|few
TGTGCCAGCAGCTCTCAACAGGGCGAATGGGCTTTCTTT
CASSSQQGEWAFF
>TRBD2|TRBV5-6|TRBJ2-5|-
TGTGCCAGCAGCCCCACTAGCGGGAGAGAGACCCAGTACTTC
CASSPTSGRETQYF
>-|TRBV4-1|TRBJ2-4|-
TGCGCCAGCAGCCAAATTGGACAGCTAGCCAAAAACATTCAGTACTTC
CASSQIGQLAKNIQYF
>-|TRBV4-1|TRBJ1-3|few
TGCGCCAGCAGCCCCCTCGGCTCTGGAAACACCATATATTTT
CASSPLGSGNTIYF
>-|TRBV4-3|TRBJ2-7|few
TGCGCCAGCAGCCAAGAGAGATCAGGGGCCGACGAGCAGTACTTC
CASSQERSGADEQYF
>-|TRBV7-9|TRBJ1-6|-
TGTGCCAGCAGCTTAGGGCGGGAGTCACCCCTCCACTTT
CASSLGRESPLHF
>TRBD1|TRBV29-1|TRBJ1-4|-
TGCAGCGTTGGACAGGGGAGGGAAAAACTGTTTTTT
CSVGQGREKLFF
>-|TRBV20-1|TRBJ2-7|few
TGCAGTGCTGCCAGGGAAAGCGAGCAGTACTTC
CSAARESEQYF
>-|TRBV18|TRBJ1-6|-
TGTGCCAGCTCACGGGACACCCAAAATTCACCCCTCCACTTT
CASSRDTQNSPLHF
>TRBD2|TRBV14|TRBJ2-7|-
TGTGCCAGCAGACCCAGCGGGGGGATCTACGAGCAGTACTTC
CASRPSGGIYEQYF
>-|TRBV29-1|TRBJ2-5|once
TGCAGCGTTGTAGGGCAAAGGGGAAGAGAGACCCAGTACTTC
CSVVGQRGRETQYF
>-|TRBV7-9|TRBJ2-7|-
TGTTCCAGCAGTAGACAGGCTAATTACGAGCAGTACTTC
CSSSRQANYEQYF
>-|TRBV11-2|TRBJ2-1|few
TGTGCCAGCAGCTTGGGGGCCCTCGACTACAATGAGCAGTTCTTC
CASSLGALDYNEQFF
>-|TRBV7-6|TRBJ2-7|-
TGTGCCAGCAGCCAAGACAGGTACGAGCAGTACTTC
CASSQDRYEQYF
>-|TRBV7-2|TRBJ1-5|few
TGTGCCAGCAGCCCTCGACAGGACACAAGAATTCAGCCCCAGCATTTT
CASSPRQDTRIQPQHF
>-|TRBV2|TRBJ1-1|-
TGTGCCAGCAGTGACCCTTTAAACACTGAAGCTTTCTTT
CASSDPLNTEAFF
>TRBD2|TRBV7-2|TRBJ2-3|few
TGTGCCAGCAGCCAACCATTGGCCGGGGGGTCCCCTACAGATACGCAGTATTTT
CASSQPLAGGSPTDTQYF
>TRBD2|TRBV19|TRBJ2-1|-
TGTGCCAGTAGTAGCGCCGGGACTACCTTCAATGAGCAGTTCTTC
CASSSAGTTFNEQFF
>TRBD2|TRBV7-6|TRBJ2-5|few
TGTGCCAGCAGCTTAGCGGGGGGGTGGGGAGGAGAGACCCAGTACTTC
CASSLAGGWGGETQYF
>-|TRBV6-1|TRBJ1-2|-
TGTGCCAGCAGCCGAAACAGGAAGGACTATGGCTACACCTTC
CASSRNRKDYGYTF
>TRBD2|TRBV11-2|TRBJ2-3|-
TGTGCCAGCAGCTTAGTCTTAGCGGGGGGCACCGATACGCAGTATTTT
CASSLVLAGGTDTQYF
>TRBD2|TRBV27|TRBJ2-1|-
TGTGCCAGCAGCATTCCGGGACTAGCGGGAAAGGAGCAGTTCTTC
CASSIPGLAGKEQFF
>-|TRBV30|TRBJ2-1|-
TGTGCCTCCCTTGGGTTTAGCGGTACCTACAATGAGCAGTTCTTC
CASLGFSGTYNEQFF
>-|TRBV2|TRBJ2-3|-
TGTGCCAGCAGCGCGACTTACACGGATACGCAGTATTTT
CASSATYTDTQYF
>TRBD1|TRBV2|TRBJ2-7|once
TGTGCCAGCAGTCAGACAGGGGGCTACGAGCAGTACTTC
CASSQTGGYEQYF
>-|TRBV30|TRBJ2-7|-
TGTGCCTGGAGTGCGGGCGGACACTACGAGCAGTACTTC
CAWSAGGHYEQYF
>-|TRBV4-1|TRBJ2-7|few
TGCGCCAGCAGCCAAGAACCGGGACTTCTAACCTACGAGCAGTACTTC
CASSQEPGLLTYEQYF
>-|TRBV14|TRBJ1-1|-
TGTGCCAGCAGCCAAGATAGCTACTGGAACACTGAAGCTTTCTTT
CASSQDSYWNTEAFF
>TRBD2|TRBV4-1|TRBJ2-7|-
TGCGCCAGCAGCCAAGTACTAGCGGGACTCGACGAGCAGTACTTC
CASSQVLAGLDEQYF
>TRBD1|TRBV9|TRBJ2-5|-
TGTGCCAGCAGCGTAGGGAGACGACAGGGTTACCAAGAGACCCAGTACTTC
CASSVGRRQGYQETQYF
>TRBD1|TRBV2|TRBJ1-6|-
TGTGCCAGCACGGGGACAGGGGGCGTAGGAGGATCACCCCTCCACTTT
CASTGTGGVGGSPLHF
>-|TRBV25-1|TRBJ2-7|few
TGTGCCAGCTCGGAGCCCGGTAGCTCCTACGAGCAGTACTTC
CASSEPGSSYEQYF